The source of this T cell receptor (beta chain) is a study of CD4 T cells in relation to SARS-CoV-2 and coronaviruses. Study-level background: ViraFEST: roughly 10-day antigen culture of PBMCs, then TCR beta CDR3 sequencing.

Unexposed donor CD4+ T cells date from about 2010-2019, before the COVID-19 pandemic. The cells were cultured for approximately ten days before CD4+ T cells were isolated. This clone was picked up one time. Its antigen is as yet unknown. The length of the CDR3 is 15 residues. The germline gives CDR1 ENHRY, CDR2 SYGVKD. V dropped 2 bases and J dropped 3; count of bases not matched to a gene: 6. TCRdb's table, derived via immunoSEQ multiplex PCR, lists solely in-frame clones and lacks some. The sample comprises around 26,000 clones, 74% of which are singletons, and approximately 20% rests with the top ten.

Specimen: CD4+ T cells from PBMCs, cultured in vitro. The sequence was collected from a human donor in good health. The genes are TRBV10-3 and TRBJ2-5, with TRBD2 matching over 7 bases. CDR3 region: CAISEGLEVKETQYF. The CDR3 DNA is TGTGCCATCAGTGAGGGACTAGAAGTAAAAGAGACCCAGTACTTC.